This entry describes one T cell receptor (beta chain). This clonotype was seen only a few times. What antigen it recognizes has not been identified. Base quality data are lacking; no much larger clone is found one base away. Receptor amplification or capture employed RT-PCR. Sequencer: Illumina HiSeq 2500. TCRdb itself trimmed the public reads at Q25 with fastp, ran MiXCR and retained productive beta chains. Entries that share a CDR3 protein sequence are merged under the most common genes and DNA. The sample table shows about 570,000 distinct CDR3 sequences, and 11% are seen once. The top ten clonotypes cover 9.5% to 12% of the sample. The CDR3 runs 12 amino acids, cysteine and phenylalanine included. Just CDR3 DNA is preserved here, 36 bases in frame from base 1. The germline V gene sets CDR1 to SNHLY and CDR2 to FYNNEI. The junction shows trimming of 8 bases on V and 2 bases on J, plus 8 bases between the germline ends.

These data come from a study of response to subunit inactivated influenza vaccine (dated by TCRdb to the late 2010s). In terms of the full investigation: Deep quantitative profiling of the T cell receptor repertoire was used in the study to follow responses to a trivalent subunit inactivated influenza vaccine. Broader findings and caveats from the paper: The authors suggested that each seasonal influenza vaccination may recruit only a limited number of new T cells.

These data were likewise used in another study, on T cells expressing NK-cell markers. The second paper states: TCR beta cDNA libraries were made by 5'RACE template switching that added a universal primer site and unique molecular identifiers. Roughly 8 donors provided sorted CD3+CD56+NKG2C+, CD3+CD56+NKG2C- and CD3+CD56-NKG2C+ T-cell subsets, whose TCR beta-chain repertoires were profiled. Among the eight sequenced donors, only one was HCMV-seronegative, while the other seven were HCMV-seropositive. In several experiments an anti-gammadeltaTCR antibody was added to restrict sorting to alphabetaTCR-expressing T cells. In several donors, the dominant CD3+CD56+NKG2C+ clonotypes were found to rank among the top 10 CD8+ clonotypes and to make up roughly 1.0-7.5% of CD8+ T cells. Those dominant clonotypes were again the most abundant among CD3+CD56-NKG2C+ cells in several donors, at roughly 25-60.1%. It remained unclear whether the expanded NKG2C-expressing T cell clones were specific for HCMV antigens. Randomly selected healthy volunteers, three men and five women, were used as the eight sequenced donors. To determine HCMV serostatus, a commercial ELISA kit was used to detect HCMV-specific IgG in serum. Ficoll density gradient centrifugation was used to isolate peripheral blood mononuclear cells from blood. For over 5 donors, bulk peripheral blood T-cell repertoires were also sequenced from unsorted PBMC. Priming for cDNA synthesis came from the TCR beta constant segment, and two successive PCR amplification steps followed. The libraries were sequenced on Illumina HiSeq 2000/2500, MiSeq or NextSeq, producing 2 x 150 bp reads. MIGEC was used to demultiplex reads and group the reads by UMI, and MiTCR was used to assemble and quantify clonotypes. Only TCR cDNA sequences supported by at least two reads were kept to exclude erroneous sequences. Downstream repertoire analysis used the tcR package, and clonotypes were matched across fractions by CDR3 nucleotide sequence plus V segment. Antigen specificity was annotated against VDJdb with VDJmatch, allowing one amino acid substitution in CDR3.

The receptor's source is a man aged 45-60 years who received an inactivated influenza vaccine. Donor details come from another sample of the same person, matched by shared clones. The rearranged segments are TRBV2 and TRBJ2-3, with the D segment identity uncertain. Source: PBMCs from blood, taken on the day of vaccination. CDR3 loop: CASATDTDTQYF. The nucleotide sequence reads as follows: TGTGCCAGCGCGACTGACACAGATACGCAGTATTTT.